Below, 9 T cell receptor beta chains from the same sample are listed, as sequenced in a study of blood T cell repertoires in COVID-19. Clones were read by immunoSEQ multiplex PCR, and TCRdb kept only the in-frame ones, dropping some. The sample records some 250,000 clones, 82% being singletons. The sequenced sample was PBMCs or T cells enriched from blood (not recorded which). Receptor source: a man between 40 and 49 years old who had recovered from COVID-19.

This clone was counted a single time. This chain uses TRBV7-9 with TRBJ1-6; no firm D call. Germline CDR1 SEHNR, CDR2 FQNEAQ (reference sequence). Trimming left V 1 base short and J 10 bases short, with 14 bases between. The CDR3 runs 15 residues. CDR3 nucleotides: TGTGCCAGCAGCTTAGTTGGTGCAGGAGGATCACCCCTCCACTTT. This sequence encodes CASSLVGAGGSPLHF.

V usage is TRBV19 and J usage is TRBJ1-5; 7 nucleotides line up with TRBD1. CDR1 and CDR2 (germline): LNHDA, SQIVND (reference sequence). Unmatched junction bases numbered 13, after V lost 10 bases and J lost 4 bases. The CDR3 has 15 residues. Here the CDR3 reads CATRRGQGRNQPQHF. CDR3 DNA sequence: TGTGCCACCAGAAGGGGGCAGGGTAGGAATCAGCCCCAGCATTTT.

Only one count was recorded for this clone. The chain joins TRBV27 to TRBJ1-2; possible D gene TRBD1, 5 bases. There are 15 residues in the CDR3. The germline CDR1 and CDR2 sequences are MNHEY and SMNVEV (reference sequence). V lost 6 bases to trimming and J lost 3 bases, with 17 bases between them. The CDR3 reads CASRLRQIMDYGYTF. In DNA, the CDR3 is TGTGCCAGCAGGCTCAGACAGATTATGGACTATGGCTACACCTTC.

The V call is TRBV24-1, the J call TRBJ1-6, with no clear D. There are 13 residues in the CDR3. CDR1 KGHDR and CDR2 SFDVKD come from the germline V gene. V dropped 4 bases and J dropped 6 bases, with 6 bases sitting between them. DNA of the CDR3: TGTGCCACCAGTGAACGGGGTAATTCACCCCTCCACTTT. This translates into CATSERGNSPLHF.

J is TRBJ1-2 and V is TRBV5-1; TRBD1 aligns across 8 bases. Losses at the gene ends were 0 bases for V and 4 bases for J; bases not matched to a gene: 14. The V gene's germline CDR1 is SGHRS and CDR2 YFSETQ. CDR3 length: 18 residues. CDR3 DNA sequence: TGCGCCAGCAGCTTGGTGGGATCCCCAGGGGGCGAGAGCTATGGCTACACCTTC. It translates to CASSLVGSPGGESYGYTF. Full variable domain (remainder filled in from reference TRBV5-1 and TRBJ1-2): KAGVTQTPRYLIKTRGQQVTLSCSPISGHRSVSWYQQTPGQGLQFLFEYFSETQRNKGNFPGRFSGRQFSNSRSEMNVSTLELGDSALYLCASSLVGSPGGESYGYTFGSGTRLTVV.

V gene TRBV28 combines with J gene TRBJ2-7, with 7 bases matching TRBD2. Per the germline V gene, CDR1 is MDHEN and CDR2 is SYDVKM. CDR3 length equals 15 residues. V was clipped by 3 bases and J by 7 bases; unmatched bases: 12. Written as DNA, the CDR3 is TGTGCCAGCAGTTTTGGTGGGACTAAGGATTGGGAGCAGTACTTC. As protein: CASSFGGTKDWEQYF.

This rearrangement joins TRBV10-3 to TRBJ2-5; tentatively, D is TRBD1 (6 bases). The V and J ends lost 0 bases and 1 base respectively, with 12 bases between them. The CDR3 loop spans 16 amino acids. In germline, CDR1 is ENHRY, CDR2 SYGVKD. In DNA, the CDR3 is TGTGCCATCAGTGAGTCGAACCAGGGGCGCCAAGAGACCCAGTACTTC. This gives the protein CAISESNQGRQETQYF.

The V and J genes are TRBV28 and TRBJ2-1, with 8 bases aligning to TRBD1. The CDR3 loop spans 12 amino acids. CDR1 and CDR2 (germline): MDHEN, SYDVKM. V was clipped by 4 bases and J by 13 bases; unmatched bases: 6. The CDR3 DNA reads TGTGCCAGCAGTTCCCCGGGACAGGCACAGTTCTTC. Its translation is CASSSPGQAQFF.

This chain links TRBV7-8 with TRBJ1-1, with D uncertain. Germline CDR1 and CDR2: SGHVS and FQNEAQ. V was clipped by 5 bases and J by 9 bases, with 13 bases between them. CDR3 length: 12 residues. DNA of the CDR3: TGTGCCAGCAGCCCCCCAATGAGTAAAGCTTTCTTT. Protein: CASSPPMSKAFF. The full variable domain, in which reference TRBV7-8 and TRBJ1-1 provide the parts outside the CDR3, is GAGVSQSPRYKVAKRGQDVALRCDPISGHVSLFWYQQALGQGPEFLTYFQNEAQLDKSGLPSDRFFAERPEGSVSTLKIQRTQQEDSAVYLCASSPPMSKAFFGQGTRLTVV.